This TCR beta chain was retrieved from a study of T cells in Graves' hyperthyroidism and ophthalmopathy. At the level of the study: Any treatment followed the collection of peripheral blood at initial diagnosis.

Study findings and constraints: Ophthalmopathy could be told apart from stable hyperthyroidism with a 13 V-J model.

Amplification targeted TCR beta CDR3 regions from RNA transcripts. The HTBI primer set served for first-round RT-PCR of the TCR CDR3. TCRdb ran MiXCR on the multiplex PCR reads and lists one entry per CDR3 protein. Of some 350,000 distinct CDR3 sequences listed, around 13% were seen once; the top ten hold approximately 35%. Duration under 3 months, a NOSPECS grade of at least 4, and a Clinical Activity Score of at least 3 characterized the ophthalmopathy patients. In making diagnoses, clinical symptoms, serum thyroxine and TRAb, thyroid ultrasound and orbital computed tomography were all used. This clonotype was recorded many times. Its antigen is not known. Trimming removed 6 bases from V and 0 bases from J; junction bases left unmatched: 6. This CDR3 is 16 amino acids long. Germline V CDR1 and CDR2: PRHDT, FYEKMQ (reference sequence).

The sequenced sample consisted of blood. This sequence was found in a woman in her thirties or forties with Graves' ophthalmopathy. V usage is TRBV13 and J usage is TRBJ2-1, with 9 bases that match TRBD1. This CDR3 reads CASRKKGQGSYNEQFF. Here the CDR3 DNA reads TGTGCCAGCAGGAAAAAGGGACAGGGCTCCTACAATGAGCAGTTCTTC. Filled out from reference TRBV13 and TRBJ2-1, the complete variable domain reads AAGVIQSPRHLIKEKRETATLKCYPIPRHDTVYWYQQGPGQDPQFLISFYEKMQSDKGSIPDRFSAQQFSDYHSELNMSSLELGDSALYFCASRKKGQGSYNEQFFGPGTRLTVL.